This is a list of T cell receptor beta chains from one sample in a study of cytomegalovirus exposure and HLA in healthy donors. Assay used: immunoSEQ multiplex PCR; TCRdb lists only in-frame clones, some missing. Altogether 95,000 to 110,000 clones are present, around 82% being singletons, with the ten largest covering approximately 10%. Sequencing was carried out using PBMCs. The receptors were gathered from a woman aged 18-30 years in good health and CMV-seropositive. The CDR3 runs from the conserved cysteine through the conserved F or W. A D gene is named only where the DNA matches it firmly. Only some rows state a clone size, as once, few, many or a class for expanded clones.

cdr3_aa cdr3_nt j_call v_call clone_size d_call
CASSLSPGTTSYEQYF TGCGCCAGCAGCTTGAGCCCCGGGACTACCTCATACGAGCAGTACTTC TRBJ2-7 TRBV5-1 - TRBD2
CASSQDSGGLETQYF TGTGCCAGCAGCCAAGATAGCGGGGGATTAGAGACCCAGTACTTC TRBJ2-5 TRBV4-2 - TRBD2
CASTLTGANVLTF TGTGCCAGCACTCTTACTGGGGCCAACGTCCTGACTTTC TRBJ2-6 TRBV6-1 few -
CASSLQGGQPQHF TGTGCCAGCAGCTTACAGGGTGGCCAGCCCCAGCATTTT TRBJ1-5 TRBV5-5 - -
CSGSRGSGNTIYF TGCAGCGGCTCTCGGGGCTCTGGAAACACCATATATTTT TRBJ1-3 TRBV29-1 - -
CASSEIGGQPQHF TGTGCCAGCAGTGAAATCGGCGGTCAGCCCCAGCATTTT TRBJ1-5 TRBV6-5 - -
CASSELGTVYEQYF TGTGCCAGCAGTGAACTGGGGACAGTCTACGAGCAGTACTTC TRBJ2-7 TRBV6-1 - TRBD1
CASSIGWREIADTQYF TGTGCCAGTAGTATAGGTTGGCGGGAGATCGCAGATACGCAGTATTTT TRBJ2-3 TRBV19 - TRBD2
CASSPLNSDRGPNQPQHF TGTGCCAGCAGTCCCCTTAATTCCGACAGGGGGCCGAATCAGCCCCAGCATTTT TRBJ1-5 TRBV28 once TRBD1
CASSDQTAQETQYF TGTGCCAGCAGCGACCAGACAGCCCAAGAGACCCAGTACTTC TRBJ2-5 TRBV9 few -
CASRQGSLEQYF TGTGCCAGCAGGCAGGGGTCTCTCGAGCAGTACTTC TRBJ2-7 TRBV27 - -
CAWTTDRPRETQYF TGTGCCTGGACCACGGACAGGCCCAGAGAGACCCAGTACTTC TRBJ2-5 TRBV30 - TRBD1
CASSQDTLAGVDPYEQYF TGCGCCAGCAGCCAAGATACCCTAGCGGGAGTCGATCCCTACGAGCAGTACTTC TRBJ2-7 TRBV4-3 - TRBD2
CASRAELMISYEQYF TGTGCCAGCCGCGCCGAACTCATGATTTCCTACGAGCAGTACTTC TRBJ2-7 TRBV6-1 - -
CASSQDFSPARRQYF TGCGCCAGCAGCCAAGATTTTTCGCCGGCTCGGAGGCAGTACTTC TRBJ2-7 TRBV4-1 - -
CASSQILAGEETQYF TGTGCCAGCAGCCAAATACTAGCGGGAGAAGAGACCCAGTACTTC TRBJ2-5 TRBV4-2 - TRBD2
CASSVEDLGGSPLHF TGTGCCAGCAGCGTGGAGGACCTCGGCGGCTCACCCCTCCACTTT TRBJ1-6 TRBV9 - -
CAISQEGANTEAFF TGTGCCATCAGTCAAGAGGGCGCAAACACTGAAGCTTTCTTT TRBJ1-1 TRBV10-3 - -
CASSLDGGAAYEQYF TGTGCCAGCAGCTTGGATGGGGGGGCAGCCTACGAGCAGTACTTC TRBJ2-7 TRBV5-4 - -
CASSSRRTDTQYF TGTGCCAGCAGCAGCCGCCGCACAGATACGCAGTATTTT TRBJ2-3 TRBV7-3 - -
CASSTGLAYNEQFF TGTGCCAGCAGCACGGGACTAGCGTACAATGAGCAGTTCTTC TRBJ2-1 TRBV2 - TRBD2
CASSFPDTGELFF TGTGCCAGCAGCTTTCCAGACACCGGGGAGCTGTTTTTT TRBJ2-2 TRBV7-8 - -
CASSQESGFTEAFF TGCGCCAGCAGCCAAGAATCAGGGTTTACTGAAGCTTTCTTT TRBJ1-1 TRBV4-3 - -
CASSLGTGYEQYF TGTGCCAGCAGCTTGGGGACAGGCTACGAGCAGTACTTC TRBJ2-7 TRBV11-2 - TRBD1
CASSSISGGAVDTQYF TGCGCCAGCAGCTCTATCAGCGGGGGGGCCGTAGATACGCAGTATTTT TRBJ2-3 TRBV5-1 - TRBD2
CASSVNYGNYGYTF TGTGCCAGCAGCGTAAACTATGGGAACTATGGCTACACCTTC TRBJ1-2 TRBV9 - -
CSVEDTGGSTEAFF TGCAGCGTTGAAGATACGGGGGGGAGCACTGAAGCTTTCTTT TRBJ1-1 TRBV29-1 - -
CASSSLTRPTNEQFF TGTGCCAGTAGTTCTCTCACCCGGCCGACTAATGAGCAGTTCTTC TRBJ2-1 TRBV19 - -
CASSLDGREPYNEQFF TGTGCCAGCAGCCTTGACGGGAGAGAACCCTACAATGAGCAGTTCTTC TRBJ2-1 TRBV11-3 - -
CASSHPGQGSHTEAFF TGTGCCAGCAGCCATCCGGGACAGGGCTCTCACACTGAAGCTTTCTTT TRBJ1-1 TRBV7-9 - TRBD1
CASSSSGRDNEQFF TGTGCCAGCAGTTCTAGCGGGAGGGACAATGAGCAGTTCTTC TRBJ2-1 TRBV7-9 - TRBD2
CAWSEKRSSYEQYF TGTGCCTGGAGTGAAAAGCGGAGCTCCTACGAGCAGTACTTC TRBJ2-7 TRBV30 few -
CASSPQGQGYTF TGTGCCAGTAGTCCGCAGGGGCAAGGCTACACCTTC TRBJ1-2 TRBV19 - -
CASSPTGGPYEQYF TGTGCCAGCAGCCCCACAGGGGGCCCCTACGAGCAGTACTTC TRBJ2-7 TRBV7-9 - TRBD1
CASSDRHSPLHF TGTGCCAGCAGTGACAGGCATTCACCCCTCCACTTT TRBJ1-6 TRBV2 - -
CASSEWASGRAKFYEQYF TGTGCCAGCAGTGAATGGGCTAGCGGGAGAGCTAAGTTCTACGAGCAGTACTTC TRBJ2-7 TRBV25-1 once TRBD2
CASRGTLRTSGGKSYNEQFF TGTGCCAGCAGGGGCACGCTCAGGACTAGCGGGGGGAAGTCCTACAATGAGCAGTTCTTC TRBJ2-1 TRBV2 - TRBD2
CASSRQGALGTEAFF TGTGCCAGCAGTCGCCAGGGGGCGCTGGGCACTGAAGCTTTCTTT TRBJ1-1 TRBV28 - TRBD1
CASSSEPNSQPQHF TGTGCCAGCAGCTCTGAGCCGAACTCTCAGCCCCAGCATTTT TRBJ1-5 TRBV5-4 - -
CASSLGGHYNSPLHF TGTGCCAGCAGCTTGGGGGGGCACTATAATTCACCCCTCCACTTT TRBJ1-6 TRBV5-6 - -